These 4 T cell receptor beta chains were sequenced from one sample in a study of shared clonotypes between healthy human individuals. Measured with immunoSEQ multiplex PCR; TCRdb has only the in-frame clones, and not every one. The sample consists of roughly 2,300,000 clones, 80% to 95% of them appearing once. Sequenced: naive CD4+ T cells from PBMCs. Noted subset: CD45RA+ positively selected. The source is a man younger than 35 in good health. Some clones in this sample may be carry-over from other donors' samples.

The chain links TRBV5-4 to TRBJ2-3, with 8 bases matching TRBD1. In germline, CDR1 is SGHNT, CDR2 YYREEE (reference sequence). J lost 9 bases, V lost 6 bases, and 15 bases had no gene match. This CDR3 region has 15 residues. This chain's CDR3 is CASTTRVRGLRTQYF. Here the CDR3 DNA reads TGTGCCAGCACCACTCGGGTCAGGGGGCTAAGGACGCAGTATTTT.

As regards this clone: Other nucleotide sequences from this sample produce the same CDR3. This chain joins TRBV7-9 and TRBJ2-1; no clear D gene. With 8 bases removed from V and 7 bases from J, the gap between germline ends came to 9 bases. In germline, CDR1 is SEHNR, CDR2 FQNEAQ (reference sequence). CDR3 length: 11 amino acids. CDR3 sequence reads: CASSPVNEQFF. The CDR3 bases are TGTGCCAGCTCCCCTGTGAATGAGCAGTTCTTC.

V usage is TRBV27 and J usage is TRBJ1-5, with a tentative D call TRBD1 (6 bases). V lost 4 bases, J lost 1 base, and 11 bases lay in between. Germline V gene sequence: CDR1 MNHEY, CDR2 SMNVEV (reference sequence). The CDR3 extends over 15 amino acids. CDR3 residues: CASSSDRRSNQPQHF. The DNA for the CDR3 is TGTGCCAGCAGTTCCGACAGGCGGAGCAATCAGCCCCAGCATTTT.

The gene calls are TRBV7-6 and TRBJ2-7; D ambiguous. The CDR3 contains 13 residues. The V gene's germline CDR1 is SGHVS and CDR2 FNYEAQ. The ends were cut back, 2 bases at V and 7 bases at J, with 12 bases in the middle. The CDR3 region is CASSLYLGREQYF. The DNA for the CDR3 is TGTGCCAGCAGCTTATATTTGGGAAGGGAGCAGTACTTC.